This T cell receptor beta chain was sequenced for a study of shared clonotypes between healthy human individuals (TCRdb year 2020). In the study overall: The cohort comprised a couple of women and three men aged 18 to 49 years. Different laboratories and diverse techniques were used to prepare libraries and sequence TCR repertoires, to increase sequencing depth and limit assay-specific biases. To estimate repertoire size and how much clonotype sharing occurs between individuals, the study deeply sequenced the blood TCR repertoires of a handful of healthy adults. Each donor's leukapheresis produced roughly between about 0.8 and 10 billion PBMCs. The paper as a whole reports these results and caveats: Because the study included a small number of donors, the genetic and exposure-history diversity represented was limited. Only blood was sampled, and tissue TCR repertoires likely differ from those in blood. Based on pairwise subsampling, the degree of clonotype sharing among donors was expected to be affected by sequencing depth.

TCR CDR3 regions were amplified from genomic DNA by multiplex PCR using the deep immunoSEQ assay. Extracted genomic DNA from each cell subset was spread evenly across all wells of several immunoSEQ 96-well plates, with each plate serving as a replicate. For unsorted PBMC, 300 ng genomic DNA, equal to 30,000 or so T cell genomes, was loaded into each replicate PCR. Unsorted PBMC genomic DNA was sequenced across ten immunoSEQ deep assay plates. The purified libraries were quantified using a Qubit 3.0 fluorometer, sized with a Bioanalyzer 2100, and then quantified again using the KAPA Library Quantification kit. Every immunoSEQ 96-well plate was sequenced on a dedicated single-read 150-cycle Illumina NextSeq 550 flow cell. Under the source paper's analysis protocol: Because only junctional sequences without quality scores were contained in the immunoSEQ output, filtering matching that applied to full-length reads could not be performed. To assign V/J genes and CDR3, sequences were annotated against IMGT germline references using PyIR, a Python wrapper for IgBLAST v1.9. Any read was removed if the V/J assignment was weak (E-value above 1e-6), the CDR3 was missing, or the read contained stop codons, out-of-frame junctions, or ambiguous translated residues. V3J clonotypes were defined as sequences sharing an identical inferred V gene, J gene, and CDR3 amino acid sequence. The percentage overlap between two repertoires was calculated by dividing the number of shared unique clonotypes by the size of the smaller repertoire. RTK rarefaction, the Chao1 estimator, and Recon v2.1 estimates of unobserved clonotypes were used to assess repertoire richness. TCRdb's version of the immuneACCESS table is confined to in-frame rearrangements and falls short of the full clone set. An unresolved V gene accounts for under half of the shortfall where checked; the remainder is of unknown origin. V and J calls and clone size come straight from that table; D and trimming were deduced from the DNA. In this sample the table shows about 520,000 clones, about 85% of which occur a single time. The ten most abundant clones make up 10% to 15% of the sample.

The donors were healthy, HIV-negative adults with no recently reported acute infections or vaccinations. Every donor was a Caucasian adult residing in Nashville, Tennessee, USA. For unsorted samples, tens of millions of PBMCs were counted, and genomic DNA was extracted using the QIAamp DNA Blood Mini kit. Blood was obtained by leukapheresis, after which PBMCs were separated by Ficoll-Histopaque density gradient centrifugation and cryopreserved in liquid nitrogen vapor phase. The germline ends are 9 bases apart after V is trimmed by 1 base and J by 2 bases. The germline V gene supplies CDR1 MGHRA and CDR2 YSYEKL. The CDR3 has 14 amino acids, counting the end cysteine and phenylalanine. The kept DNA is CDR3 alone, 42 bases in frame from the first base. Worth noting for this clone: Its antigen remains unidentified. Per-base qualities were not stored, and no clone one base away is much larger. Additional DNA sequences in this sample encode the identical CDR3.

The sequencing input was PBMCs. The receptor's source is a woman between 40 and 50 years old in good health. Some clones in this sample may be carry-over from other donors' samples. The sequence links TRBV4-1 to TRBJ2-7; no confident D gene assignment can be made. In nucleotides, the sequence is TGCGCCAGCAGCCAAGTCCTCGGGCCCTACGAGCAGTACTTC. Its amino acids are CASSQVLGPYEQYF.